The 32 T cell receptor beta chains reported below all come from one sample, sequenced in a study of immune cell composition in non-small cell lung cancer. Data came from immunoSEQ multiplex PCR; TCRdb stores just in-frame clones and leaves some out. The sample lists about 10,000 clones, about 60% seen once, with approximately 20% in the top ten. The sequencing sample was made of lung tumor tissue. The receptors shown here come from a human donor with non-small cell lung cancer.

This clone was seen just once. The CDR3 region is CASRWLGSQQYF. CDR3 DNA: TGTGCCAGCAGGTGGTTGGGCTCTCAGCAGTACTTC. This chain connects TRBV2 to TRBJ2-7, with D unclear. There are 12 residues in the CDR3. V lost 6 bases, J lost 8 bases, and 14 bases lay in between. The germline V gene encodes CDR1 SNHLY and CDR2 FYNNEI.

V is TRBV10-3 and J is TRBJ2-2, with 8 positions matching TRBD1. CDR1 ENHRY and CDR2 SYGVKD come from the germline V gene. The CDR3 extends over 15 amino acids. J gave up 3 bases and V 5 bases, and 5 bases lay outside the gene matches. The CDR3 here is CAISRQGTHTGELFF. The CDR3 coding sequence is TGTGCCATCAGTAGACAGGGGACTCACACCGGGGAGCTGTTTTTT.

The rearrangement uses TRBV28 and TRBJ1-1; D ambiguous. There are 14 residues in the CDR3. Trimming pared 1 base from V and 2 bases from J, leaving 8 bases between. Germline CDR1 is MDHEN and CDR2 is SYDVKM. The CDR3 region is CASSLSGGNTEAFF. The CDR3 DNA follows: TGTGCCAGCAGTTTATCCGGAGGTAACACTGAAGCTTTCTTT.

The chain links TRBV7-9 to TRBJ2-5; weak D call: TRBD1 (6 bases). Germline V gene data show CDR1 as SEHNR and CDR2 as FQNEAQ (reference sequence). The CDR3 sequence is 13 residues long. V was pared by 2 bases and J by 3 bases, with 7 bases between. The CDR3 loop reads CASSLQGKETQYF. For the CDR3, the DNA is TGTGCCAGCAGCTTACAGGGGAAAGAGACCCAGTACTTC.

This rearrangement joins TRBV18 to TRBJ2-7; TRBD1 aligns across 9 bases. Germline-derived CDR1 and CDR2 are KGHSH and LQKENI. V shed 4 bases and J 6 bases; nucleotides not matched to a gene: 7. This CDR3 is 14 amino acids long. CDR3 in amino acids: CASSHLDRGSEQYF. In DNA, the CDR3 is TGTGCCAGCTCACACCTGGACAGGGGAAGCGAGCAGTACTTC.

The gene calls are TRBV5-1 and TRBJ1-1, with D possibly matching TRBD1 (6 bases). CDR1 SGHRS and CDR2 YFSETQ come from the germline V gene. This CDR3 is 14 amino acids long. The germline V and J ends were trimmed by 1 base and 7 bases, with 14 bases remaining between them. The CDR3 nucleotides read TGCGCCAGCAGCTTGTCGGGGGGGCACGATGAAGCTTTCTTT. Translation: CASSLSGGHDEAFF. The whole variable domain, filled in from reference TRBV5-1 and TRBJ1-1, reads KAGVTQTPRYLIKTRGQQVTLSCSPISGHRSVSWYQQTPGQGLQFLFEYFSETQRNKGNFPGRFSGRQFSNSRSEMNVSTLELGDSALYLCASSLSGGHDEAFFGQGTRLTVV.

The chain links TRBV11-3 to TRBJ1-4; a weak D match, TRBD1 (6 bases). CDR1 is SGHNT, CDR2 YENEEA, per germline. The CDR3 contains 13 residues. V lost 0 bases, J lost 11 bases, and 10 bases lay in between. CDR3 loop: CASSLDRQGKLFF. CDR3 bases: TGTGCCAGCAGCTTAGATCGGCAGGGGAAACTGTTTTTT.

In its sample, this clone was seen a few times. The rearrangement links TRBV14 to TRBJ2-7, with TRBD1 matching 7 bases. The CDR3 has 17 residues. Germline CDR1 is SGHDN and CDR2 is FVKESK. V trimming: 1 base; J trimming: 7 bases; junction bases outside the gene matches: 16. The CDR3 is CASSQVSSVWTGMEQYF. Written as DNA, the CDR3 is TGTGCCAGCAGCCAAGTAAGTTCCGTGTGGACAGGAATGGAGCAGTACTTC. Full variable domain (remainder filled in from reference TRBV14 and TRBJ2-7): EAGVTQFPSHSVIEKGQTVTLRCDPISGHDNLYWYRRVMGKEIKFLLHFVKESKQDESGMPNNRFLAERTGGTYSTLKVQPAELEDSGVYFCASSQVSSVWTGMEQYFGPGTRLTVT.

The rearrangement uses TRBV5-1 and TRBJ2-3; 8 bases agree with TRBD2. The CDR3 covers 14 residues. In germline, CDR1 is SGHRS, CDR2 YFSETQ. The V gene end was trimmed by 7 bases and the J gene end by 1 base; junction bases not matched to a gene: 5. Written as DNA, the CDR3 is TGCGCCAGCGGTAGCGGGACCCGCACAGATACGCAGTATTTT. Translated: CASGSGTRTDTQYF.

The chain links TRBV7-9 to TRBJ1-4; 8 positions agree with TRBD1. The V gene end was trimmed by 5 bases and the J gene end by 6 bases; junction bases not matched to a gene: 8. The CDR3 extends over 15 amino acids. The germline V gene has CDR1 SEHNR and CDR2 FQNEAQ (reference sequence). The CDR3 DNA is TGTGCCAGCAGCCCCTCAGGGGGCGAGGATGAAAAACTGTTTTTT. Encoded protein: CASSPSGGEDEKLFF.

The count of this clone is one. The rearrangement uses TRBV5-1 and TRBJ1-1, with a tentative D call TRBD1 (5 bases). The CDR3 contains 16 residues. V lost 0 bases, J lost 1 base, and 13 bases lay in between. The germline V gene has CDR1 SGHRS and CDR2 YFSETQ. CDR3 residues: CASSLGQLGGNTEAFF. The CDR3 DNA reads TGCGCCAGCAGCTTGGGCCAACTCGGGGGGAACACTGAAGCTTTCTTT.

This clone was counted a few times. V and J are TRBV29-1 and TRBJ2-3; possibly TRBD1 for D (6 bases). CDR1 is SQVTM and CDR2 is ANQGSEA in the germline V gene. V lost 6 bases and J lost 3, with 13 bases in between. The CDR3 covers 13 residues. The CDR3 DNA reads TGCAGCGTCCGGGACATAAGGACAGATACGCAGTATTTT. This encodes CSVRDIRTDTQYF.

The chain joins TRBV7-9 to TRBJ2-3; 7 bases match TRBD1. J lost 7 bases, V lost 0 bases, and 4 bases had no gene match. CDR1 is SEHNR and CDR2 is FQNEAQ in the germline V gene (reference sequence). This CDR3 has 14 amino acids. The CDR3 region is CASSLATGLYTQYF. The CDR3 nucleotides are TGTGCCAGCAGCTTAGCGACAGGGCTATATACGCAGTATTTT.

The chain's CDR3 is CASSFSPLAGIYNEQFF. The CDR3 coding sequence is TGTGCCAGCAGCTTTAGTCCCCTAGCGGGAATTTACAATGAGCAGTTCTTC. V is TRBV7-6 and J is TRBJ2-1, with 9 bases that match TRBD2. CDR3 length: 17 residues. V shed 3 bases, J shed 4 bases, and the junction held 10 bases outside the gene matches. Germline CDR1 SGHVS, CDR2 FNYEAQ.

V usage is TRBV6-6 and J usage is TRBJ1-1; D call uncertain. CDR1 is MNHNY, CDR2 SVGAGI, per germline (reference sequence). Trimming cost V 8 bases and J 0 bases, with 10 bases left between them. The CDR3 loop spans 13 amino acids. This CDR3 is CASSRQMNTEAFF. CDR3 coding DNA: TGTGCCAGCTCGCGGCAGATGAACACTGAAGCTTTCTTT.

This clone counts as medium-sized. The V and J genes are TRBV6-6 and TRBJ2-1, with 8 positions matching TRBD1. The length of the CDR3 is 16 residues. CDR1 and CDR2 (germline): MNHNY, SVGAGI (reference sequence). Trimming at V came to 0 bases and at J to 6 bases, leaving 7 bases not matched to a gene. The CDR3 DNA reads TGTGCCAGCAGTTACTCCGCAGGGGGCTATTCCAATGAGCAGTTCTTC. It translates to CASSYSAGGYSNEQFF.

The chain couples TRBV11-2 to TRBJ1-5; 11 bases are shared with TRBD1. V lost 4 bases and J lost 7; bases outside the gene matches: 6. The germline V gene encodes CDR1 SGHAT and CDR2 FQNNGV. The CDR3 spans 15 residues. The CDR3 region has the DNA TGTGCCAGCAGCTCCGGGACAGGGGGAACCCAGCCCCAGCATTTT. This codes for CASSSGTGGTQPQHF. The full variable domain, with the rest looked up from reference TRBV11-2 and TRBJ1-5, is EAGVAQSPRYKIIEKRQSVAFWCNPISGHATLYWYQQILGQGPKLLIQFQNNGVVDDSQLPKDRFSAERLKGVDSTLKIQPAKLEDSAVYLCASSSGTGGTQPQHFGDGTRLSIL.

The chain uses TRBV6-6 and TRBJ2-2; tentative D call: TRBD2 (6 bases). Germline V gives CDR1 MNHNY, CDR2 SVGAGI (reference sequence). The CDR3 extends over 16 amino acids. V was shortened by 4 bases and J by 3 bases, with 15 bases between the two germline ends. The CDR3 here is CASSFLRVADTGELFF. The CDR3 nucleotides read TGTGCCAGCAGTTTCCTACGAGTAGCGGACACCGGGGAGCTGTTTTTT.

The CDR3 region has the DNA TGCGCCAGCAGCCATGCCACGGCAGGGGGCTATGGCTACACCTTC. It translates to CASSHATAGGYGYTF. This chain links TRBV4-3 with TRBJ1-2; 7 nucleotides line up with TRBD1. CDR3 length: 15 residues. The germline V gene encodes CDR1 LGHNA and CDR2 YSLEER. Trimming cost V 3 bases and J 4 bases; bases outside gene matches: 8.

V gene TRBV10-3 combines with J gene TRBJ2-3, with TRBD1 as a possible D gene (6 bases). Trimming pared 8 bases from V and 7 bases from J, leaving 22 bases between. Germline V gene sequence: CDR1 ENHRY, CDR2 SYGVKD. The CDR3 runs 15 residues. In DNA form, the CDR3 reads TGTGCCATCTCGGCGACAGGATACACCGAGAATACGCAGTATTTT. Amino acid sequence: CAISATGYTENTQYF.

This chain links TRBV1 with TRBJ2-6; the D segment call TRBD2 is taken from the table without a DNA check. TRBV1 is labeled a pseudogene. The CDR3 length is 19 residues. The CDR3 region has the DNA TGCACCAGCAGCCCCCAGGTCGGGAGGCCCCCCTCTGGGGCCAACGTCCTGACTTTC. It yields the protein CTSSPQVGRPPSGANVLTF.

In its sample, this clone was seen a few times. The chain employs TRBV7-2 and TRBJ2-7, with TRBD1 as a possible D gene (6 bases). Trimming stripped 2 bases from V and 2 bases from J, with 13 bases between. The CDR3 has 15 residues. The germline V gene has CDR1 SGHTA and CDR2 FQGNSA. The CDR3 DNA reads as TGTGCCAGCAGCTTAACCCAGACAGGAGCCTACGAGCAGTACTTC. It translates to CASSLTQTGAYEQYF.

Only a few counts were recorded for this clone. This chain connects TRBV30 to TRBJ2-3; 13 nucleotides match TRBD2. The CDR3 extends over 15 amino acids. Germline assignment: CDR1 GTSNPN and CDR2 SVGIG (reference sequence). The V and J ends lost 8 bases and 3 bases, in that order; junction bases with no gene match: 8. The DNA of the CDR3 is TGTGCCCTCAGAAGACTAGCGGGAGGAACAGATACGCAGTATTTT. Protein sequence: CALRRLAGGTDTQYF.

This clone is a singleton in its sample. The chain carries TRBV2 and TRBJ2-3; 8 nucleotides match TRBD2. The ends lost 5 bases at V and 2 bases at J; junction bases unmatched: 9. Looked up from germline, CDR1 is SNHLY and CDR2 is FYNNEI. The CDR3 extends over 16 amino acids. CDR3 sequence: CASSRGGSVLTDTQYF. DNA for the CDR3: TGTGCCAGCAGTCGGGGGGGGTCGGTACTCACAGATACGCAGTATTTT.

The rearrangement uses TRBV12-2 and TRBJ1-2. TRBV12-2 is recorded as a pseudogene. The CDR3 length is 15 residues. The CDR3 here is CASRLVVDLRGGYTF. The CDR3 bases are TGTGCAAGTCGCTTAGTGGTGGATCTCCGAGGGGGCTACACCTTC.

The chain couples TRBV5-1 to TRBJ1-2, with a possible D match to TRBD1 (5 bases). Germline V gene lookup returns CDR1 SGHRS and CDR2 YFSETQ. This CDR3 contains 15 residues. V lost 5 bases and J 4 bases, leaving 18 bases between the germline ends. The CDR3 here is CASRDVSGNGYGYTF. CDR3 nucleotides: TGCGCCAGCAGGGACGTATCAGGGAATGGCTATGGCTACACCTTC.

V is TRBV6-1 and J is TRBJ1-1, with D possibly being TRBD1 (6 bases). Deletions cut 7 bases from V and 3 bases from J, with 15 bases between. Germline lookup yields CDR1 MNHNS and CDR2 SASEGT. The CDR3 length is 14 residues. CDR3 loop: CASTSDRLYTEAFF. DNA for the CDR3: TGTGCCAGCACTTCCGACAGGCTCTACACTGAAGCTTTCTTT.

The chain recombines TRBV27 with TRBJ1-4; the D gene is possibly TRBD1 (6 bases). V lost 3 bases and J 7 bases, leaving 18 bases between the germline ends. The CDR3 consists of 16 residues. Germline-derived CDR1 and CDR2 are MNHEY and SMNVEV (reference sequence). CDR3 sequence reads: CASSLGRGRRGEKLFF. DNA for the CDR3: TGTGCCAGCAGTTTGGGCAGGGGACGTCGGGGTGAAAAACTGTTTTTT.

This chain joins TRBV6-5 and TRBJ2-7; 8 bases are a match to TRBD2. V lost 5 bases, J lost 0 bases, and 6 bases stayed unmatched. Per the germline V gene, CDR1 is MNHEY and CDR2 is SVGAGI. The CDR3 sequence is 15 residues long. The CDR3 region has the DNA TGTGCCAGCAGTCCGTTAAGCGGGAGCTCCTACGAGCAGTACTTC. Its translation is CASSPLSGSSYEQYF.

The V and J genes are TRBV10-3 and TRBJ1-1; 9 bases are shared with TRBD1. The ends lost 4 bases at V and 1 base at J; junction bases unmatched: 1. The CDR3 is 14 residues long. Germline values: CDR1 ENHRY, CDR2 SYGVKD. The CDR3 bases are TGTGCCATCAGTGTGGACAGGGGGAACACTGAAGCTTTCTTT. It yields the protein CAISVDRGNTEAFF.

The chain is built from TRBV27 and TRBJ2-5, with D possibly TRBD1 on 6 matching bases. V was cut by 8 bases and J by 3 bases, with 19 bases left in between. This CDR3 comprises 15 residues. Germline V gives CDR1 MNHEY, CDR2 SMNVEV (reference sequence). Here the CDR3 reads CASGTTGFGEETQYF. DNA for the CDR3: TGTGCCAGCGGTACAACAGGGTTCGGCGAAGAGACCCAGTACTTC.

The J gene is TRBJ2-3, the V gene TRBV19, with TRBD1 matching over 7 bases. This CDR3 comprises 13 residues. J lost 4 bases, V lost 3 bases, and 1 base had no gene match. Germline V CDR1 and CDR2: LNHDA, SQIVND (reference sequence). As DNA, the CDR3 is TGTGCCAGTAGTATGACAGGGCCAGATACGCAGTATTTT. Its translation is CASSMTGPDTQYF. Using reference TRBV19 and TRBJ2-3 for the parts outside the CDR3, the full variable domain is DGGITQSPKYLFRKEGQNVTLSCEQNLNHDAMYWYRQDPGQGLRLIYYSQIVNDFQKGDIAEGYSVSREKKESFPLTVTSAQKNPTAFYLCASSMTGPDTQYFGPGTRLTVL.